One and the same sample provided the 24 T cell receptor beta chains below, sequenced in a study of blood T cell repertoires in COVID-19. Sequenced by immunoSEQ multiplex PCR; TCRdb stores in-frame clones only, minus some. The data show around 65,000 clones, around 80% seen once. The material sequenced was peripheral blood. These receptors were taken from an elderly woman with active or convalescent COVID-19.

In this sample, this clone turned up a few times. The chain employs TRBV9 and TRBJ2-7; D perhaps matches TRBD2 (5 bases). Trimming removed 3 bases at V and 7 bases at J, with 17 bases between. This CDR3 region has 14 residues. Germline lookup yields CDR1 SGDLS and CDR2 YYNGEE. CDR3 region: CASSAFLGSPEQYF. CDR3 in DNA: TGTGCCAGCAGCGCGTTTTTGGGGAGTCCTGAGCAGTACTTC.

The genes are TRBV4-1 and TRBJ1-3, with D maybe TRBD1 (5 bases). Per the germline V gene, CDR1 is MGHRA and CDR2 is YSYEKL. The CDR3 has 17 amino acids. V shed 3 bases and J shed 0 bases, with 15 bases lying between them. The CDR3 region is CASSHVGGTDSGNTIYF. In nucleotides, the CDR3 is TGCGCCAGCAGCCATGTTGGGGGGACCGACTCTGGAAACACCATATATTTT.

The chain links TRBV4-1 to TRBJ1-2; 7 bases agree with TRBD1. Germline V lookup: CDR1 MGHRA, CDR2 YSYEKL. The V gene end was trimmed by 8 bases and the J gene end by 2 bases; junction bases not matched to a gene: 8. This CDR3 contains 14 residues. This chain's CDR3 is CASSRGGLNYGYTF. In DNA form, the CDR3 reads TGCGCCAGCTCACGAGGGGGCCTGAACTATGGCTACACCTTC.

The CDR3 loop is CASSGLAGSSYNEQFF. DNA of the CDR3: TGTGCCAGCAGCGGACTAGCGGGGAGCTCCTACAATGAGCAGTTCTTC. The chain carries TRBV7-6 and TRBJ2-1, with 12 bases aligning to TRBD2. J was trimmed by 0 bases and V by 5 bases; bases with no gene match: 2. CDR3 length equals 16 residues. Germline V gene sequence: CDR1 SGHVS, CDR2 FNYEAQ.

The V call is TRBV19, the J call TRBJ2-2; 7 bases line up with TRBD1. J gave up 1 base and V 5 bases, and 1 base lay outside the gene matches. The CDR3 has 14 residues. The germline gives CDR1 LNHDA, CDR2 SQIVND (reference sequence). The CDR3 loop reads CASSRTGNTGELFF. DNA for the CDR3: TGTGCCAGTAGTCGGACAGGGAACACCGGGGAGCTGTTTTTT.

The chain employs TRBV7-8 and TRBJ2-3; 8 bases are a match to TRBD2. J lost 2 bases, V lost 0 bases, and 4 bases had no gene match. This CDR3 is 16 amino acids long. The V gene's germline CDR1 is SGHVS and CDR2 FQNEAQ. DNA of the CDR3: TGTGCCAGCAGCTTAGCTAGCGGGGCCCTCACAGATACGCAGTATTTT. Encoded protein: CASSLASGALTDTQYF.

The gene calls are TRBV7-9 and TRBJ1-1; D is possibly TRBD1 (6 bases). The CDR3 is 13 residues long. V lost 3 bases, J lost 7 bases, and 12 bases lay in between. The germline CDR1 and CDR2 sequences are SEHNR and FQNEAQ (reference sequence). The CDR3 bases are TGTGCCAGCAGCTTGGCAGGGGCTGATGAAGCTTTCTTT. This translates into CASSLAGADEAFF.

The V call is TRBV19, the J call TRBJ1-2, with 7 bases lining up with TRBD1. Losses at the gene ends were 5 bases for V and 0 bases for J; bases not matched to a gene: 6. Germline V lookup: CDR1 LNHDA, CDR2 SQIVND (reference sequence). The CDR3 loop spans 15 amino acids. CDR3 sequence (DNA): TGTGCCAGTAGTTACAGGGGAGGCGCTAACTATGGCTACACCTTC. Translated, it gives CASSYRGGANYGYTF.

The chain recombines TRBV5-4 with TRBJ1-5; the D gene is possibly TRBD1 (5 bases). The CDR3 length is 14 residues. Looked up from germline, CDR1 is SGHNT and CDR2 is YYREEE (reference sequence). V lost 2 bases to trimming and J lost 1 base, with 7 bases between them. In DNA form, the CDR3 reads TGTGCCAGCAGCTTTGGGGGGAGCAATCAGCCCCAGCATTTT. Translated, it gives CASSFGGSNQPQHF.

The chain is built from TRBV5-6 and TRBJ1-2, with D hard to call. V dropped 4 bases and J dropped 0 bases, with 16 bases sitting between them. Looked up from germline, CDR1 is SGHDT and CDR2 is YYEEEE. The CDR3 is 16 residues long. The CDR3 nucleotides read TGTGCCAGCAGCCCGCTGGTCCTTAGAGCTAACTATGGCTACACCTTC. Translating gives CASSPLVLRANYGYTF.

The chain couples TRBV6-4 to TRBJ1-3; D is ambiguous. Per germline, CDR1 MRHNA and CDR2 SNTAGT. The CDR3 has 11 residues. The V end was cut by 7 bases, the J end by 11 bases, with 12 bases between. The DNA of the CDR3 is TGTGCCAGCACCGATATACCGGCCATATATTTT. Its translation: CASTDIPAIYF.

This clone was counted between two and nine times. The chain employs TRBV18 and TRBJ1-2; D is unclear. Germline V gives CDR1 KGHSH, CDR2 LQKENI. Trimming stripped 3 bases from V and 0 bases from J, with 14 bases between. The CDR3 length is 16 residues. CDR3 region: CASSPFEGRANYGYTF. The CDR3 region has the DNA TGTGCCAGCTCACCGTTCGAGGGCAGAGCTAACTATGGCTACACCTTC.

CDR3 sequence (DNA): TGTGCCAGCAGAGGTGGGGCAGAAACCACTGAAGCTTTCTTT. As protein: CASRGGAETTEAFF. The chain is built from TRBV7-9 and TRBJ1-1; D might be TRBD1 (5 bases). The V and J ends lost 6 bases and 4 bases respectively, with 15 bases between them. The germline V gene has CDR1 SEHNR and CDR2 FQNEAQ (reference sequence). CDR3 length equals 14 residues.

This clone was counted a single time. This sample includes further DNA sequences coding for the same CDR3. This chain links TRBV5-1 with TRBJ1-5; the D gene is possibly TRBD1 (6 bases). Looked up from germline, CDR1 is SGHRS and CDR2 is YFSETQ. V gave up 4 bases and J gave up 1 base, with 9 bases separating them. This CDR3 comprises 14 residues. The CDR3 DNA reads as TGCGCCAGCAGCCCGGGACAAAGCAATCAGCCCCAGCATTTT. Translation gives CASSPGQSNQPQHF.

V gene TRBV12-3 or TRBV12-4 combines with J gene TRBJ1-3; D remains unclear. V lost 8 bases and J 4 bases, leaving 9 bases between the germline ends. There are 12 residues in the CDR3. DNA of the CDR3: TGTGCCAGCTGTCGACAAGGAAACACCATATATTTT. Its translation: CASCRQGNTIYF.

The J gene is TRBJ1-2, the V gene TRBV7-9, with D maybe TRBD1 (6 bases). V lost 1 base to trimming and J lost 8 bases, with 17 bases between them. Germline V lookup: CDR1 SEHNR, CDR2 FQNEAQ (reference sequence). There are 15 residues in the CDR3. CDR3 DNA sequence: TGTGCCAGCAGCTTAGGGACCAGGGGCGGTTCAGGCTACACCTTC. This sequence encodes CASSLGTRGGSGYTF.

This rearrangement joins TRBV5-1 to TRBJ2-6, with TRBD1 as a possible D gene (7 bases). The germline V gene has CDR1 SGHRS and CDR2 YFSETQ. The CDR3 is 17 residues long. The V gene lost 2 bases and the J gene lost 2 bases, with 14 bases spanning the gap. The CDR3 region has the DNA TGCGCCAGCAGCTTTTATGCGGGGACAGCTGGGGCCAACGTCCTGACTTTC. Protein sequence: CASSFYAGTAGANVLTF.

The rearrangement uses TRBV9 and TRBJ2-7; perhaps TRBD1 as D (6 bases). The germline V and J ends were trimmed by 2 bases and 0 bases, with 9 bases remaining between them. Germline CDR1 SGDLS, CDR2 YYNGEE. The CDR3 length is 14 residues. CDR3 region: CASSVGQTSYEQYF. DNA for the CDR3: TGTGCCAGCAGCGTCGGACAGACCTCCTACGAGCAGTACTTC.

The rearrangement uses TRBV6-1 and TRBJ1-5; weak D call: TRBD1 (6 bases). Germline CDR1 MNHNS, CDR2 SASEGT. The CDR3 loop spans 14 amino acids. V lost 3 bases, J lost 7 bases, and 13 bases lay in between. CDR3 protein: CASSDYRVGQPQHF. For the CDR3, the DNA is TGTGCCAGCAGTGATTACAGGGTAGGGCAGCCCCAGCATTTT.

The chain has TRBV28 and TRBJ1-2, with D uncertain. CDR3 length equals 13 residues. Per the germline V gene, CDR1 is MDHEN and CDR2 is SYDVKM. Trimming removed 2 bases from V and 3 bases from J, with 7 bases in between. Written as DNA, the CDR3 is TGTGCCAGCAGTTTACTACGGGACTATGGCTACACCTTC. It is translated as CASSLLRDYGYTF.

The CDR3 nucleotides read TGTGCCAGCAGCTTACAGGGGAATATCTATGGCTACACCTTC. Its protein product is CASSLQGNIYGYTF. The chain recombines TRBV5-4 with TRBJ1-2, with TRBD1 identical over 7 bases. J lost 4 bases, V lost 2 bases, and 5 bases had no gene match. CDR1 and CDR2 from the germline V gene are SGHNT and YYREEE (reference sequence). The CDR3 sequence is 14 residues long.

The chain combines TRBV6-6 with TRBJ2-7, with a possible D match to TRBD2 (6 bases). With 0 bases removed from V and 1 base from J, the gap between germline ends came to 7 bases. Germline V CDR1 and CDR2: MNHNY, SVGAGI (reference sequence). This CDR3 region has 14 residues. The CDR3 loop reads CASSYSRGSYEQYF. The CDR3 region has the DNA TGTGCCAGCAGTTACTCGCGGGGATCCTACGAGCAGTACTTC.

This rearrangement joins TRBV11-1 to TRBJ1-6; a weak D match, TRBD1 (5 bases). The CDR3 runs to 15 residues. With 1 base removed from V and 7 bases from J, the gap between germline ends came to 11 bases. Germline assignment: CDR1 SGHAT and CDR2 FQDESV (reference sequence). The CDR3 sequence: CASSLVQGGNSPLHF. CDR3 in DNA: TGTGCCAGCAGCTTAGTTCAGGGAGGAAATTCACCCCTCCACTTT.

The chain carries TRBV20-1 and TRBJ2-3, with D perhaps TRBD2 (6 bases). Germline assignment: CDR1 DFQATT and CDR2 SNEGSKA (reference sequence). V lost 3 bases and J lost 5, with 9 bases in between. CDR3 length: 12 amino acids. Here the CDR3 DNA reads TGCAGTGCTAGTACCGGGGGAGATACGCAGTATTTT. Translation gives CSASTGGDTQYF.